Presented here are 8 T cell receptor beta chains from one specimen sequenced in a study of a mutant IDH1 vaccine in newly diagnosed glioma. These receptors' antigens are unknown. Clones were sequenced by immunoSEQ multiplex PCR, and TCRdb holds only the in-frame ones, with some missing. In the table there are 35,000 to 45,000 clones, about 80% of which are singletons. As for time point: week 35, safety follow-up. What each vaccine dose contained was 300 ug of mutant IDH1 20-mer peptide, accompanied by topical imiquimod. This material consisted of PBMCs, taken from a glioma patient whose treatment included an IDH1 peptide vaccine. The source is a woman aged 50 to 60 with glioma.

V and J are TRBV28 and TRBJ1-5, with D possibly being TRBD1 (6 bases). The V and J ends lost 6 bases and 2 bases respectively, with 17 bases between them. The CDR3 covers 16 residues. CDR1 and CDR2 from the germline V gene are MDHEN and SYDVKM. In nucleotides, the CDR3 is TGTGCCAGCAGCCCTCGGAGGGGGTCCGGCAATCAGCCCCAGCATTTT. Protein: CASSPRRGSGNQPQHF. Complete variable domain (other parts from reference TRBV28 and TRBJ1-5): DVKVTQSSRYLVKRTGEKVFLECVQDMDHENMFWYRQDPGLGLRLIYFSYDVKMKEKGDIPEGYSVSREKKERFSLILESASTNQTSMYLCASSPRRGSGNQPQHFGDGTRLSIL.

There are a few counts of this clone. The chain combines TRBV29-1 with TRBJ1-1; D not resolved. The germline V gene has CDR1 SQVTM and CDR2 ANQGSEA. The germline V and J ends were trimmed by 5 bases and 3 bases, with 13 bases remaining between them. This CDR3 spans 13 amino acids. The CDR3 protein is CSVRVAGYTEAFF. In nucleotides, the CDR3 is TGCAGCGTTAGGGTTGCGGGGTACACTGAAGCTTTCTTT.

The chain carries TRBV6-1 and TRBJ2-2; 9 nucleotides agree with TRBD2. V dropped 3 bases and J dropped 7; count of bases not matched to a gene: 9. Per germline, CDR1 MNHNS and CDR2 SASEGT. The CDR3 contains 16 residues. CDR3 coding DNA: TGTGCCAGCAGTGACTATAGGCGGGGGGGCCGCGGGGAGCTGTTTTTT. Residues: CASSDYRRGGRGELFF.

V is TRBV30 and J is TRBJ1-4; 8 bases agree with TRBD1. Germline loops: CDR1 GTSNPN, CDR2 SVGIG (reference sequence). V was pared by 2 bases and J by 7 bases, with 9 bases of the junction left unmatched. This CDR3 is 15 amino acids long. The chain's CDR3 is CAWSKGTGEGEKLFF. The CDR3 DNA follows: TGTGCCTGGAGTAAGGGGACAGGAGAGGGTGAAAAACTGTTTTTT.

V is TRBV29-1 and J is TRBJ1-2, with a weak D call TRBD1 (6 bases). There are 11 residues in the CDR3. Germline CDR1 and CDR2: SQVTM and ANQGSEA. Deletions cut 6 bases from V and 6 bases from J, with 11 bases between. In DNA form, the CDR3 reads TGCAGCGTGGAGGGGGTGGATGGCTACACCTTC. It encodes CSVEGVDGYTF.

This clone has only a few counts. The rearrangement uses TRBV18 and TRBJ2-6; the D is unclear. The CDR3 totals 14 residues. Looked up from germline, CDR1 is KGHSH and CDR2 is LQKENI. V was shortened by 6 bases and J by 0 bases, with 6 bases between the two germline ends. The CDR3 is CASSLLSGANVLTF. The CDR3 DNA reads as TGTGCCAGCTCTCTTCTCTCTGGGGCCAACGTCCTGACTTTC.

The J gene is TRBJ1-4, the V gene TRBV4-1; D is unresolved. The CDR3 spans 16 residues. V was pared by 1 base and J by 6 bases, with 15 bases between. Germline V CDR1 and CDR2: MGHRA, YSYEKL. CDR3 sequence (DNA): TGCGCCAGCAGCCAAGTGGCCCTGGGGTTTTATGAAAAACTGTTTTTT. Its translation: CASSQVALGFYEKLFF.

The chain combines TRBV11-3 with TRBJ2-2; TRBD2 is a possible D gene (6 bases). Per germline, CDR1 SGHNT and CDR2 YENEEA. Trimming stripped 7 bases from V and 5 bases from J, with 11 bases between. The CDR3 contains 13 residues. CDR3 sequence reads: CASTLRGTGELFF. The CDR3 DNA sequence: TGTGCCAGCACCCTCCGGGGGACCGGGGAGCTGTTTTTT.